This T cell receptor (beta chain) was observed in a study of blood T cells in healthy people across ages. On this clonotype itself: Its antigen is not identified.

The CDR3 covers 15 residues. Germline values: CDR1 SNHLY, CDR2 FYNNEI. Trimming stripped 4 bases from V and 1 base from J, with 13 bases between. The use of a sample-barcoded 5' primer and a J-beta primer mix characterized a second PCR of roughly 6 to 11 cycles. TCRdb recomputed calls from the 5' RACE reads with MiXCR, one row per CDR3 protein. The table records hundreds of thousands of distinct CDR3 sequences, 40% to 55% of them present only once. Whenever a sample was processed, at least 6.5 million PBMCs were isolated. Regarding the study as a whole: Long-lived donors had more naive CD4+ cells and higher diversity than aged donors. A roughly linear fall in TCR beta diversity per million T cells was seen with increasing age. There was a strong correlation between TCR beta diversity and naive T cell percentage.

The specimen sequenced was blood. This chain links TRBV2 with TRBJ1-1; D may be TRBD1 (6 bases). This clonotype was obtained from a man at least 80 years old in good health. CDR3 bases: TGTGCCAGCAGTGGGGGGGGCTGGGGGAACACTGAAGCTTTCTTT. It translates to CASSGGGWGNTEAFF.